These 23 T cell receptor beta chains were all obtained from the same sample, sequenced in a study of CD8 T cells in Susac syndrome. Reverse transcription used roughly 0.5 to 1 ug RNA and random hexamers. TCRdb re-analysed the immunoSEQ multiplex PCR reads in MiXCR, keeping a single row per CDR3 protein. The data contain approximately 280,000 distinct CDR3 sequences, approximately 84% of them singletons. The sequenced sample consisted of CD8+ T cells from PBMCs. All receptors derive from a human donor with multiple sclerosis.

The gene calls are TRBV3-1 and TRBJ2-7, with D perhaps TRBD2 (5 bases). Looked up from germline, CDR1 is LGHDT and CDR2 is YNNKEL (reference sequence). The CDR3 is 13 amino acids. V lost 3 bases and J lost 9, with 15 bases in between. This CDR3 is CASSHSLAIWQYF. CDR3 coding DNA: TGTGCCAGCAGCCACTCTCTAGCAATCTGGCAGTACTTC.

This clonotype showed up just once. The genes are TRBV6-2 or TRBV6-3 and TRBJ2-7; 9 bases are a match to TRBD2. J was trimmed by 1 base and V by 8 bases; bases with no gene match: 12. This CDR3 has 16 residues. Germline V gene lookup returns CDR1 MNHEY and CDR2 SVGEGT. This CDR3 is CASGPLGAGGSYEQYF. CDR3 DNA sequence: TGTGCCAGCGGACCCCTCGGAGCGGGAGGATCCTACGAGCAGTACTTC.

The sample holds one count of this clonotype. The chain carries TRBV5-5 and TRBJ2-5, with TRBD2 matching 10 bases. Unmatched junction bases numbered 6, after V lost 4 bases and J lost 0 bases. This CDR3 region has 16 residues. Germline CDR1 is SGHKS and CDR2 is YYEKEE (reference sequence). The CDR3: CASSGGTSVYQETQYF. CDR3 DNA sequence: TGTGCCAGCAGCGGGGGGACTAGCGTGTACCAAGAGACCCAGTACTTC.

The rearrangement joins TRBV6-5 to TRBJ2-1; D may be TRBD2 (6 bases). V was shortened by 1 base and J by 8 bases, with 12 bases between the two germline ends. This CDR3 comprises 14 residues. Germline lookup yields CDR1 MNHEY and CDR2 SVGAGI. As DNA, the CDR3 is TGTGCCAGCAGTTACTGGCGGGATAGCGATGAGCAGTTCTTC. This translates into CASSYWRDSDEQFF.

The J gene is TRBJ2-3, the V gene TRBV6-5; D is uncertain. CDR1 is MNHEY and CDR2 is SVGAGI in the germline V gene. Trimming left V 4 bases short and J 1 base short, with 12 bases between. The CDR3 has 15 residues. CDR3 residues: CASSSEALRTDTQYF. The CDR3 nucleotides read TGTGCCAGCAGTTCCGAGGCCCTCCGCACAGATACGCAGTATTTT.

The chain couples TRBV30 to TRBJ2-1; 10 nucleotides line up with TRBD2. Unmatched junction bases numbered 4, after V lost 4 bases and J lost 7 bases. This CDR3 has 13 amino acids. Germline-derived CDR1 and CDR2 are GTSNPN and SVGIG (reference sequence). CDR3 residues: CAWTVLAGNEQFF. The CDR3 DNA follows: TGTGCCTGGACCGTACTAGCGGGGAATGAGCAGTTCTTC.

A single count supports this clonotype. The V call is TRBV10-3, the J call TRBJ2-2, with 8 nucleotides matching TRBD1. Germline CDR1 reads ENHRY; CDR2 reads SYGVKD. The ends lost 9 bases at V and 6 bases at J; junction bases unmatched: 12. CDR3 length: 15 amino acids. The CDR3 sequence: CAILTDRVKSGELFF. The DNA of the CDR3 is TGTGCCATACTGACGGACAGGGTAAAGTCCGGGGAGCTGTTTTTT.

This clonotype has a single count. At one of its ends the junction is not consistent with the germline gene, which may arise from a read error. The rearrangement joins TRBV28 to TRBJ2-3, with a possible D match to TRBD2 (5 bases). CDR3 length: 16 amino acids. Germline loops: CDR1 MDHEN, CDR2 SYDVKM. The CDR3 DNA is TGTGCCAGCCGTTTCCTGTCTGAGGGTGGCTCAGATACGCAGTATTTT. It specifies CASRFLSEGGSDTQYF.

The chain combines TRBV5-4 with TRBJ2-5; a possible D gene is TRBD2 (6 bases). Germline V lookup: CDR1 SGHNT, CDR2 YYREEE (reference sequence). This CDR3 region has 13 residues. Trimming pared 4 bases from V and 3 bases from J, leaving 10 bases between. The CDR3 reads CASSNGGEETQYF. The CDR3 nucleotides read TGTGCCAGCAGCAACGGGGGAGAAGAGACCCAGTACTTC. Supplemented by reference TRBV5-4 and TRBJ2-5, the full variable domain reads ETGVTQSPTHLIKTRGQQVTLRCSSQSGHNTVSWYQQALGQGPQFIFQYYREEENGRGNFPPRFSGLQFPNYSSELNVNALELDDSALYLCASSNGGEETQYFGPGTRLLVL.

The chain is built from TRBV29-1 and TRBJ2-7, with D perhaps TRBD2 (6 bases). V lost 7 bases and J 1 base, leaving 14 bases between the germline ends. Germline V lookup: CDR1 SQVTM, CDR2 ANQGSEA. There are 13 residues in the CDR3. This CDR3 reads CSARGDWSYEQYF. The CDR3 region has the DNA TGCAGCGCCCGAGGGGACTGGTCCTACGAGCAGTACTTC.

The CDR3 protein is CASSLGLAGSEELFF. For the CDR3, the DNA is TGTGCCAGCAGCTTGGGACTAGCGGGATCCGAGGAGCTGTTTTTT. This sequence joins TRBV7-3 and TRBJ2-2; 13 nucleotides agree with TRBD2. The V gene's germline CDR1 is SGHTA and CDR2 FQGTGA. This CDR3 comprises 15 residues. V trimming: 3 bases; J trimming: 10 bases; junction bases outside the gene matches: 5.

V and J are TRBV7-9 and TRBJ2-3, with D unclear. Between the trimmed V and J ends, which lost 5 bases and 4 bases, there was a span of 13 bases. The length of the CDR3 is 14 residues. The germline V gene encodes CDR1 SEHNR and CDR2 FQNEAQ (reference sequence). This CDR3 reads CASSPTSSADTQYF. DNA for the CDR3: TGTGCCAGCAGCCCAACCTCGAGCGCAGATACGCAGTATTTT.

The rearrangement uses TRBV7-9 and TRBJ2-3; D may be TRBD2 (5 bases). Trimming took off 5 bases at V and 6 bases at J, with 15 bases between the two ends. Germline lookup yields CDR1 SEHNR and CDR2 FQNEAQ (reference sequence). This CDR3 is 14 amino acids long. The CDR3 here is CASSPLSRVDTQYF. The CDR3 nucleotides read TGTGCCAGCAGCCCTCTCTCGCGGGTTGATACGCAGTATTTT.

The chain links TRBV5-5 to TRBJ2-1, with 8 nucleotides matching TRBD2. Trimming removed 4 bases from V and 7 bases from J; junction bases left unmatched: 7. This CDR3 region has 14 residues. Germline CDR1 reads SGHKS; CDR2 reads YYEKEE (reference sequence). CDR3 protein: CASSPGGGWNEQFF. CDR3 in DNA: TGTGCCAGCAGCCCAGGCGGGGGGTGGAATGAGCAGTTCTTC.

The chain is built from TRBV14 and TRBJ2-1; D is perhaps TRBD2 (6 bases). Deletions cut 3 bases from V and 8 bases from J, with 17 bases between. CDR1 is SGHDN and CDR2 is FVKESK in the germline V gene. The CDR3 totals 15 residues. The CDR3, as DNA: TGTGCCAGCAGCCAGTGGGACGTGGGGGGTCATGAGCAGTTCTTC. The encoded protein is CASSQWDVGGHEQFF.

There are a few counts of this clonotype. The V and J genes are TRBV2 and TRBJ1-1; D gene ambiguous. The germline V gene has CDR1 SNHLY and CDR2 FYNNEI. The CDR3 length is 12 residues. V gave up 9 bases and J gave up 7 bases, with 15 bases separating them. The CDR3 reads CASSGESYEAFF. CDR3 bases: TGTGCCAGTTCCGGGGAATCTTATGAAGCTTTCTTT.

CDR3 amino acids: CASSLEYRVDEQFF. CDR3 DNA: TGTGCCAGCAGCTTAGAATACAGGGTAGATGAGCAGTTCTTC. The genes are TRBV11-2 and TRBJ2-1; D is perhaps TRBD1 (6 bases). Germline V gene sequence: CDR1 SGHAT, CDR2 FQNNGV. The CDR3 runs to 14 residues. The V end lost 0 bases, the J end lost 8 bases, and 11 bases lay between the germline ends.

The rearrangement links TRBV20-1 to TRBJ1-2; D remains ambiguous. V lost 3 bases and J 4 bases, leaving 9 bases between the germline ends. The CDR3 is made up of 12 amino acids. Germline assignment: CDR1 DFQATT and CDR2 SNEGSKA (reference sequence). CDR3: CSASYLLYGYTF. The CDR3 DNA sequence: TGCAGTGCTAGCTACTTACTCTATGGCTACACCTTC.

Only a few counts were recorded for this clonotype. This chain links TRBV5-1 with TRBJ2-1; D possibly corresponds to TRBD2 (6 bases). Trimming cost V 4 bases and J 6 bases, with 17 bases left between them. CDR1 and CDR2 (germline): SGHRS, YFSETQ. The CDR3 is 15 residues long. CDR3 coding DNA: TGCGCCAGCAGCCAGACCGGGAGCCTGTTCAATGAGCAGTTCTTC. As protein: CASSQTGSLFNEQFF.

The rearrangement links TRBV5-1 to TRBJ2-5; TRBD2 might be the D (5 bases). Germline CDR1 SGHRS, CDR2 YFSETQ. V gave up 4 bases and J gave up 7 bases, with 14 bases separating them. The CDR3 loop spans 13 amino acids. The CDR3 sequence: CASSRDSFVTQYF. DNA for the CDR3: TGCGCCAGCAGCCGGGATAGTTTTGTGACCCAGTACTTC.

The rearrangement links TRBV6-1 to TRBJ2-1; 10 bases align to TRBD1. Germline trimming cut 9 bases from V and 3 bases from J; bases unmatched to any gene: 5. The CDR3 is 14 amino acids. Per the germline V gene, CDR1 is MNHNS and CDR2 is SASEGT. The CDR3 nucleotides are TGTGCCAGTTTCGGGACAGGGGTCTACAATGAGCAGTTCTTC. Amino acids: CASFGTGVYNEQFF.

This chain uses TRBV28 with TRBJ2-7, with D possibly TRBD1 on 6 matching bases. Germline V gene lookup returns CDR1 MDHEN and CDR2 SYDVKM. V was cut by 7 bases and J by 2 bases, with 15 bases left in between. The CDR3 has 14 residues. Here the CDR3 reads CASTPVGDTYEQYF. In nucleotides, the CDR3 is TGTGCCAGCACCCCTGTGGGGGACACCTACGAGCAGTACTTC. Full variable domain (missing parts from reference TRBV28 and TRBJ2-7): DVKVTQSSRYLVKRTGEKVFLECVQDMDHENMFWYRQDPGLGLRLIYFSYDVKMKEKGDIPEGYSVSREKKERFSLILESASTNQTSMYLCASTPVGDTYEQYFGPGTRLTVT.

The chain has TRBV10-3 and TRBJ2-5; a possible D gene is TRBD2 (5 bases). The germline V and J ends were trimmed by 1 base and 2 bases, with 11 bases remaining between them. The CDR3 is 15 amino acids. CDR1 and CDR2 from the germline V gene are ENHRY and SYGVKD. The CDR3: CAISEFRSGQETQYF. CDR3 nucleotides: TGTGCCATCAGTGAGTTTCGAAGCGGACAAGAGACCCAGTACTTC.